This T cell receptor beta chain was retrieved from a study of T cell changes during pregnancy in multiple sclerosis (dated by TCRdb to the late 2010s). With regard to the full study: In women with multiple sclerosis, the researchers looked at how the T cell repertoire shifted as pregnancy progressed.

The library was prepared using the immunoSEQ multiplex PCR assay. TCRdb holds this immuneACCESS table with in-frame rearrangements only. Some clones are missing; in checked studies, unresolved V genes explain under half, and the rest has no known cause. The sample profile shows tens of thousands of clones; 93% of them were found once. Approximately 0.71% of the sample lies in the top ten. Concerning this clone: Its antigen is still unknown. No base-level quality is on record; no much larger clone is a single base apart.

CDR1 MNHNS and CDR2 SASEGT are derived from the germline V gene. The CDR3 runs 15 residues from the cysteine to the phenylalanine. Of all the DNA, just the CDR3 is kept, 45 bases in frame from base 1. The V end loses 2 bases and the J end loses 11 bases, and a stretch of 21 bases separates them. The rearrangement joined TRBV6-1 to TRBJ1-1; the D gene cannot be named for sure. The receptor was derived from a female donor in good health, enrolled as a control in a pregnancy study. The input for sequencing was peripheral blood, taken in the second trimester of pregnancy. For the CDR3, the sequence is CASSELYGTENGAFF. The DNA sequence is given as TGTGCCAGCAGTGAATTGTACGGAACTGAAAACGGGGCTTTCTTT.